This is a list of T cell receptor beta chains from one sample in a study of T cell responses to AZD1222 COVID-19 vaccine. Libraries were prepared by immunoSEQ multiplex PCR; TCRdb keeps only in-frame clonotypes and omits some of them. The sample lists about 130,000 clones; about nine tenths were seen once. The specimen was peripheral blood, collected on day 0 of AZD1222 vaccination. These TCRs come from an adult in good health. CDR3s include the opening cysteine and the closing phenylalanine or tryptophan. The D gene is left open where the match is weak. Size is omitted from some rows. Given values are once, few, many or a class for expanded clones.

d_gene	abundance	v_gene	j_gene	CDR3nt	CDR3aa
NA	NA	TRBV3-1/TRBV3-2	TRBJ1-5	TGTGCCAGCAGCCAAGGGGTGGGGCATCAGCCCCAGCATTTT	CASSQGVGHQPQHF
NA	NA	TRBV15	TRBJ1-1	TGTGCCACCAGCAGAGTGCCAGGGGCGGGTTTCACTGAAGCTTTCTTT	CATSRVPGAGFTEAFF
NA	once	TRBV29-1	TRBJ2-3	TGCAGCGTTGAAGACCTGGGTAATACGCAGTATTTT	CSVEDLGNTQYF
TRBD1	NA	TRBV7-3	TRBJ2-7	TGTGCCAGCAGCCCCGGACAGGGAGTGGGATACGAGCAGTACTTC	CASSPGQGVGYEQYF
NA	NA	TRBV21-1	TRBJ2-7	TGTGCCAGCAGCCAAAGGGAATTCTCCGGGACACCAGCCTACGAGCAGTACTTC	CASSQREFSGTPAYEQYF
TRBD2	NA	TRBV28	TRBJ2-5	TGTGCCAGCAGTACTCCTCTAGCGGGGGAGGGGGGGACCCAGTACTTC	CASSTPLAGEGGTQYF
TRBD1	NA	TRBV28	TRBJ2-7	TGTGCCAGCAGTTTAGGGACAGGGGGCCCGCAGGACGAGCAGTACTTC	CASSLGTGGPQDEQYF
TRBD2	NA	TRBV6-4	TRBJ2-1	TGTGCCAGCAGTGACACCGGGACTAGCAACTACAATGAGCAGTTCTTC	CASSDTGTSNYNEQFF
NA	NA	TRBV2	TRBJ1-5	TGTGCCACGACGGGGGGCTGGGGCAATCAGCCCCAGCATTTT	CATTGGWGNQPQHF
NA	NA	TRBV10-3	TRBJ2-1	TGTGCCATCAGCCGGGACCGATACAATGAGCAGTTCTTC	CAISRDRYNEQFF
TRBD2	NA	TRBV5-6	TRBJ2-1	TGTGCCAGCAGCGGGGGAGGGGAAAAGAGCTCCTACAATGAGCAGTTCTTC	CASSGGGEKSSYNEQFF
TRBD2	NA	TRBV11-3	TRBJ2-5	TGTGCCAGCAGCTTAGGGAGATTTGCGGGGGGAACCCAAGAGACCCAGTACTTC	CASSLGRFAGGTQETQYF
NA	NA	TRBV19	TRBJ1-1	TGTGCCAGTAGTATCTCTCAGGCCACTGAAGCTTTCTTT	CASSISQATEAFF
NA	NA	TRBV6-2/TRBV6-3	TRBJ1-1	TGTGCCAGCAGTTACAAACTGAACACTGAAGCTTTCTTT	CASSYKLNTEAFF
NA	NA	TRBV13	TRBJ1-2	TGTGCCAGCAGCTTAGGGACAGCTAACTATGGCTACACCTTC	CASSLGTANYGYTF
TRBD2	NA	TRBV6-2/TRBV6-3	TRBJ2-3	TGTGCCAGCAGTTACTCGGGACTAGCGGGCTCCCGCACAGATACGCAGTATTTT	CASSYSGLAGSRTDTQYF
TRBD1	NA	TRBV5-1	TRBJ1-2	TGCGCCAGCAGCATGGACAGGAGTAACTATGGCTACACCTTC	CASSMDRSNYGYTF
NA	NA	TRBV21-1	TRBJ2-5	TGTGCCAGCAGCTCGTATTGGGGTTCCTCCGAGACCCAGTACTTC	CASSSYWGSSETQYF
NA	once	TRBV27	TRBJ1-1	TGTGCCAGCAGGGGGCTGAACACTGAAGCTTTCTTT	CASRGLNTEAFF
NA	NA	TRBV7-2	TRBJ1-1	TGTGCCAGCAGCCCCTGGCTGCCGGGGTGGAATAGCCCTGAAGCTTTCTTT	CASSPWLPGWNSPEAFF
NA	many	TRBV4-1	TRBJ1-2	TGCGCCAGCAGCCAAGTTGGAGGGGCTAACTATGGCTACACCTTC	CASSQVGGANYGYTF
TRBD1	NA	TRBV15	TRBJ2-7	TGTGCCACCAGCGGTATTATGGACAGGGGGTACGAGCAGTACTTC	CATSGIMDRGYEQYF
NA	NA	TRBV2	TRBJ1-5	TGTGCCAGCAGGAGGACGGACAATAGCAATCAGCCCCAGCATTTT	CASRRTDNSNQPQHF
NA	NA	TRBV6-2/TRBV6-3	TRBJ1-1	TGTGCCAGCAGTTACGTCGTCCCCGTAGAGATCACTGAAGCTTTCTTT	CASSYVVPVEITEAFF
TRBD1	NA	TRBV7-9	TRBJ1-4	TGTGCCAGCAGTCGGACAGGGGAAAAACTGTTTTTT	CASSRTGEKLFF
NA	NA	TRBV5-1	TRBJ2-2	TGCGCCAGCAGCTTGGCCGGCCAAGAAACCGGGGAGCTGTTTTTT	CASSLAGQETGELFF
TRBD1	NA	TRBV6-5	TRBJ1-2	TGTGCCAGCACCTGGACAGGATCGGGCTATGGCTACACCTTC	CASTWTGSGYGYTF
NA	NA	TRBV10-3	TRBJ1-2	TGTGCCGGCCAGGGTCCTAACTATGGCTACACCTTC	CAGQGPNYGYTF
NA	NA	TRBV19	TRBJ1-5	TGTGCCAGTAGTATACTGATGGGAGGCAACCAGCCCCAGCATTTT	CASSILMGGNQPQHF
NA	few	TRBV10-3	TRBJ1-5	TGTGCCATCAACCGGACAGAGCCCCAGCATTTT	CAINRTEPQHF
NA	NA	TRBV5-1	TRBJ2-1	TGCGCCAGCAGTAACGAACATGAGCAGTTCTTC	CASSNEHEQFF
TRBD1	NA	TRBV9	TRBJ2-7	TGTGCCAGCAGCCCGACCACCGGACAGGGGCTTTCTCATCTATCCTACGAGCAGTACTTC	CASSPTTGQGLSHLSYEQYF
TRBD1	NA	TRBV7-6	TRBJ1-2	TGTGCCAGCAGCTTAGCGGGGACAGGGAAAGGCTACACCTTC	CASSLAGTGKGYTF